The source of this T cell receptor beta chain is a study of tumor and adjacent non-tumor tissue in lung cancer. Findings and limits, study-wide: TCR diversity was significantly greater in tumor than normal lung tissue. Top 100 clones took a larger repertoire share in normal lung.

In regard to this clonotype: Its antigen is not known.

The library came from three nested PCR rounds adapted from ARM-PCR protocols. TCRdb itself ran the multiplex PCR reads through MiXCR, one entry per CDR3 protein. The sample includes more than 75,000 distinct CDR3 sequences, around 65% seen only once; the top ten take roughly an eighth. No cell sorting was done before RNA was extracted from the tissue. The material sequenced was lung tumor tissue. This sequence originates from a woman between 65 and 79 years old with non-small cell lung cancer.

The CDR3 sequence is CASYSFMNTDTQYF. In DNA form, the CDR3 reads TGTGCCAGTTACTCGTTTATGAACACAGATACGCAGTATTTT. The gene calls are TRBV6-5 and TRBJ2-3; D is unresolved. CDR3 size: 14 residues. V shed 9 bases and J shed 2 bases, with 15 bases lying between them. Germline assignment: CDR1 MNHEY and CDR2 SVGAGI.